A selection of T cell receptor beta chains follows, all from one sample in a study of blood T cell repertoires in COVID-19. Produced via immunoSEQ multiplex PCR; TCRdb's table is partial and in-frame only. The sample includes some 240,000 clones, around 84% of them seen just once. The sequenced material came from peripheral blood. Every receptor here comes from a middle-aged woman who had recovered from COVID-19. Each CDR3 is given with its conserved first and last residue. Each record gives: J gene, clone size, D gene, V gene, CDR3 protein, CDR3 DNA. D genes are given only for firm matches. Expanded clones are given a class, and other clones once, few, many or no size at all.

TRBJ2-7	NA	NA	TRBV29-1	CSVSGTGIFSGGLYEQYF	TGCAGCGTCTCCGGGACAGGGATATTTAGCGGGGGCCTTTACGAGCAGTACTTC
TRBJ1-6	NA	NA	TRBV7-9	CASSLAAGGGSPLHF	TGTGCCAGCAGCTTAGCAGCAGGCGGAGGGTCACCCCTCCACTTT
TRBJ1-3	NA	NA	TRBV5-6	CASSTRQEVPGNTIYF	TGTGCCAGCAGCACAAGACAGGAGGTGCCTGGAAACACCATATATTTT
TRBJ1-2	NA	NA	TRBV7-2	CASSSLWGDGYTF	TGTGCCAGCAGCTCACTCTGGGGCGATGGCTACACCTTC
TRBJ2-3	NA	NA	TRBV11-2	CASSRDRADTQYF	TGTGCCAGCAGCCGCGACCGGGCAGATACGCAGTATTTT
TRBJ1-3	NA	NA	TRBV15	CATSRDRVTGNTIYF	TGTGCCACCAGCAGAGACAGGGTCACTGGAAACACCATATATTTT
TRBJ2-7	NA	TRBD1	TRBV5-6	CASSFCMTGGLVCYEQYF	TGTGCCAGCAGCTTTTGTATGACAGGGGGCCTCGTGTGCTACGAGCAGTACTTC
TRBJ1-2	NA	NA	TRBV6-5	CASRGEGVVGGYTF	TGTGCCAGCAGAGGGGAGGGTGTAGTAGGCGGCTACACCTTC
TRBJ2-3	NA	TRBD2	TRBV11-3	CASSLDIIIGGNSTDTQYF	TGTGCCAGCAGCTTAGATATCATTATCGGGGGGAATAGCACAGATACGCAGTATTTT
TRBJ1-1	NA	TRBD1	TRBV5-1	CASSLEYQGGIGAFF	TGCGCCAGCAGCTTGGAATATCAAGGGGGCATTGGGGCTTTCTTT
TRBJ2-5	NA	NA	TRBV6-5	CATTRRETQYF	TGTGCCACCACTAGACGGGAGACCCAGTACTTC
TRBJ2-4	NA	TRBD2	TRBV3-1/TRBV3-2	CASSQGLAGGPVQYF	TGTGCCAGCAGCCAAGGCCTAGCGGGGGGGCCAGTTCAGTACTTC
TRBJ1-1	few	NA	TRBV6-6	CASSRQVNTEAFF	TGTGCCAGCAGCCGACAGGTGAACACTGAAGCTTTCTTT
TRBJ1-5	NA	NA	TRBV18	CASSPSGYSNQPQHF	TGTGCCAGCTCACCAAGCGGGTATAGCAATCAGCCCCAGCATTTT
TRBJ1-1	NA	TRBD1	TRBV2	CASSTQGVNTEAFF	TGTGCCAGCAGCACCCAGGGGGTGAACACTGAAGCTTTCTTT
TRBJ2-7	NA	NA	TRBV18	CASSPPAGSYEQYF	TGTGCCAGCTCACCACCCGCAGGATCCTACGAGCAGTACTTC
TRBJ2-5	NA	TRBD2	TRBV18	CASSPLAGGPAGLETQYF	TGTGCCAGCTCACCTTTAGCGGGGGGGCCCGCCGGTTTGGAGACCCAGTACTTC
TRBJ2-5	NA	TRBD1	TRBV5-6	CASSLISGQVFSSAETQYF	TGTGCCAGCAGCCTCATTTCCGGACAGGTGTTTTCGTCGGCAGAGACCCAGTACTTC
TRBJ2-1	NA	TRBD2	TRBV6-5	CASRSGGYNEQFF	TGTGCCAGCCGGAGCGGGGGATACAATGAGCAGTTCTTC
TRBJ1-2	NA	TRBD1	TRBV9	CASSVTGGEDGYTF	TGTGCCAGCAGCGTCACAGGGGGCGAGGATGGCTACACCTTC
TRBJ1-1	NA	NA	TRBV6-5	CASSYGGLEAFF	TGTGCCAGCAGTTACGGAGGCCTTGAAGCTTTCTTT
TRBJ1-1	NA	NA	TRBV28	CASSFRAGGGTEAFF	TGTGCCAGCAGTTTCCGTGCGGGCGGGGGCACTGAAGCTTTCTTT
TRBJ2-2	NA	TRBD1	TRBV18	CASSPRAGGATGELFF	TGTGCCAGCTCACCACGAGCAGGGGGCGCAACCGGGGAGCTGTTTTTT
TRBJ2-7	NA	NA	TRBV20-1	CSAPLGLEQYF	TGCAGTGCCCCCCTGGGGCTCGAGCAGTACTTC
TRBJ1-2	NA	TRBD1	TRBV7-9	CASSLVGTGVNYGYTF	TGTGCCAGCAGCTTAGTAGGGACAGGAGTTAACTATGGCTACACCTTC
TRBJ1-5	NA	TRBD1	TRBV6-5	CASMTGQANQPQHF	TGTGCCAGCATGACGGGACAGGCCAATCAGCCCCAGCATTTT
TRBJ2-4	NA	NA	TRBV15	CATSRGNVQGSHGNIQYF	TGTGCCACCAGCAGGGGTAATGTTCAGGGGAGCCATGGAAACATTCAGTACTTC
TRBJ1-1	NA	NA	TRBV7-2	CASSSWEATEAFF	TGTGCCAGCAGCTCATGGGAGGCCACTGAAGCTTTCTTT
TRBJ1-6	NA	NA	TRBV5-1	CASSSSGPYNSPLHF	TGCGCCAGCAGCTCATCAGGGCCCTATAATTCACCCCTCCACTTT